This passage covers 9 T cell receptor beta chains from one sample sequenced in a study of cytotoxic CD8 clonotypes in ibrutinib-treated CLL. Sequenced by immunoSEQ multiplex PCR; TCRdb stores in-frame clones only, minus some. The repertoire consists of fewer than 400,000 clones, with 60% to 80% occurring once and the leading ten covering roughly 6.8%. The sequencing used PBMCs, collected after 36 months of ibrutinib treatment. These TCRs come from a human donor with chronic lymphocytic leukemia.

This sequence joins TRBV28 and TRBJ2-7; the D gene is possibly TRBD1 (5 bases). V lost 1 base and J lost 5, with 15 bases in between. Germline CDR1 MDHEN, CDR2 SYDVKM. CDR3 length: 15 residues. DNA of the CDR3: TGTGCCAGCAGTTTATTAACAGGTCCAGCTCACGAGCAGTACTTC. Amino acids: CASSLLTGPAHEQYF.

The chain employs TRBV5-1 and TRBJ2-1, with 9 positions matching TRBD1. Trimming cost V 0 bases and J 6 bases; bases outside gene matches: 4. This CDR3 spans 15 amino acids. The germline gives CDR1 SGHRS, CDR2 YFSETQ. As DNA, the CDR3 is TGCGCCAGCAGCTTGGGACAGGGGGGCCTCAATGAGCAGTTCTTC. Protein product: CASSLGQGGLNEQFF.

The chain has TRBV5-5 and TRBJ2-3; TRBD2 matches 13 bases. The CDR3 contains 14 residues. Unmatched junction bases numbered 0, after V lost 5 bases and J lost 3 bases. Germline lookup yields CDR1 SGHKS and CDR2 YYEKEE (reference sequence). The CDR3 sequence: CASRGLAGTDTQYF. The CDR3 DNA reads as TGTGCCAGCAGGGGACTAGCGGGAACAGATACGCAGTATTTT.

This clone has a handful of counts. The chain combines TRBV7-7 with TRBJ2-5; no firm D call. The CDR3 runs to 13 residues. Trimming took 1 base from V and 1 from J, leaving 4 bases between them. In germline, CDR1 is SSHAT, CDR2 FNYEAQ (reference sequence). CDR3 DNA: TGTGCCAGCAGCTTAGGCCTCCAAGAGACCCAGTACTTC. It yields the protein CASSLGLQETQYF. Together with reference TRBV7-7 and TRBJ2-5, the CDR3 gives the full variable domain: GAGVSQSPRYKVTKRGQDVTLRCDPISSHATLYWYQQALGQGPEFLTYFNYEAQPDKSGLPSDRFSAERPEGSISTLTIQRTEQRDSAMYRCASSLGLQETQYFGPGTRLLVL.

The chain combines TRBV25-1 with TRBJ2-5; D uncertain. V shed 0 bases and J shed 3 bases, with 8 bases lying between them. The CDR3 contains 14 residues. From germline, CDR1 is MGHDK and CDR2 SYGVNS. The CDR3, as DNA: TGTGCCAGCAGTGAATACCCTATAAAAGAGACCCAGTACTTC. As protein: CASSEYPIKETQYF.

The chain is built from TRBV25-1 and TRBJ2-7, with no clear D. Per the germline V gene, CDR1 is MGHDK and CDR2 is SYGVNS. The V gene lost 6 bases and the J gene lost 3 bases, with 6 bases spanning the gap. The CDR3 runs to 11 residues. The CDR3 nucleotides are TGTGCCAGCAGGGATTTCTACGAGCAGTACTTC. It encodes CASRDFYEQYF.

V is TRBV4-1 and J is TRBJ2-5; the match to TRBD2 covers 10 bases. V lost 0 bases to trimming and J lost 5 bases; unmatched junction nucleotides: 9. Germline CDR1 is MGHRA and CDR2 is YSYEKL. The CDR3 loop spans 17 amino acids. The CDR3 DNA is TGCGCCAGCAGCCAAGATATCAGCGGGGGGGCCGGGGAGACCCAGTACTTC. Its translation is CASSQDISGGAGETQYF.

This sequence joins TRBV29-1 and TRBJ1-3, with D possibly matching TRBD1 (5 bases). V lost 6 bases, J lost 1 base, and 13 bases lay in between. Looked up from germline, CDR1 is SQVTM and CDR2 is ANQGSEA. This CDR3 spans 14 amino acids. The CDR3 region is CSVPRDDSGNTIYF. CDR3 bases: TGCAGCGTCCCACGGGACGATTCTGGAAACACCATATATTTT.

The rearrangement links TRBV2 to TRBJ2-3; 8 bases map to TRBD2. This CDR3 spans 14 amino acids. The junction had 0 bases not matched to a gene; V was cut back by 4 bases and J by 0 bases. CDR1 is SNHLY, CDR2 FYNNEI, per germline. The CDR3 sequence is CASSGLASTDTQYF. The CDR3 DNA sequence: TGTGCCAGCAGTGGACTAGCGAGCACAGATACGCAGTATTTT.